The 2 T cell receptor beta chains below all came from one sample that was sequenced in a study of cytomegalovirus exposure and HLA in healthy donors. Amplification used 60 Vbeta primers and 13 Jbeta primers. Only in-frame clones appear in the TCRdb table, and some are missing; sequencing was by immunoSEQ multiplex PCR. The sample includes over 150,000 clones, 68% seen only once; the top ten take 2.8%. Sequenced material: PBMCs. The receptors come from a woman in her thirties or forties in good health and CMV-seropositive.

V is TRBV28 and J is TRBJ2-5, with D perhaps matching TRBD2 (5 bases). V lost 5 bases and J 2 bases, leaving 6 bases between the germline ends. Germline V gives CDR1 MDHEN, CDR2 SYDVKM. The CDR3 consists of 12 residues. The CDR3 nucleotides read TGTGCCAGCAGTGTAGCGCAAGAGACCCAGTACTTC. Residues: CASSVAQETQYF.

This sequence joins TRBV2 and TRBJ2-5; 7 bases are shared with TRBD2. TRBJ2-7 matches the DNA end more closely, so the J call is doubtful. The CDR3 extends over 13 amino acids. Germline V gene lookup returns CDR1 SNHLY and CDR2 FYNNEI. CDR3: CASRREVNYEQYF. CDR3 nucleotide sequence: TGTGCCAGCAGACGGGAGGTCAACTACGAGCAGTACTTC.